Below, 3 T cell receptor beta chains from the same sample are listed, as sequenced in a study of PD-1 blockade in mismatch repair-deficient tumors. Assay: immunoSEQ multiplex PCR; the TCRdb copy retains only in-frame clones and omits some. Here the sample spans some 48,000 clones, approximately 80% being singletons. The source material was PBMCs, sampled before pembrolizumab treatment. The receptors shown here come from an adult with mismatch repair-deficient cancer.

The rearrangement links TRBV7-9 to TRBJ1-4; D is unresolved. Germline V gene data show CDR1 as SEHNR and CDR2 as FQNEAQ (reference sequence). The length of the CDR3 is 14 residues. The V end lost 4 bases, the J end lost 5 bases, and 11 bases lay between the germline ends. CDR3 in amino acids: CASSSGRENEKLFF. CDR3 coding DNA: TGTGCCAGCAGCTCCGGCCGCGAGAATGAAAAACTGTTTTTT. Together with reference TRBV7-9 and TRBJ1-4, the CDR3 gives the full variable domain: DTGVSQNPRHKITKRGQNVTFRCDPISEHNRLYWYRQTLGQGPEFLTYFQNEAQLEKSRLLSDRFSAERPKGSFSTLEIQRTEQGDSAMYLCASSSGRENEKLFFGSGTQLSVL.

The V and J genes are TRBV5-1 and TRBJ2-1; 7 bases line up with TRBD1. This CDR3 has 16 amino acids. Germline CDR1 SGHRS, CDR2 YFSETQ. J lost 2 bases, V lost 0 bases, and 5 bases had no gene match. The CDR3: CASSLGGGPTYNEQFF. The CDR3 bases are TGCGCCAGCAGCTTGGGAGGGGGCCCAACCTACAATGAGCAGTTCTTC.

This clone came up once. Mismatch with germline at one junction end may stem from a read error. The rearrangement joins TRBV5-6 to TRBJ2-2; the match to TRBD2 covers 15 bases. Germline assignment: CDR1 SGHDT and CDR2 YYEEEE. This CDR3 has 19 residues. CDR3 sequence (DNA): TGCCCTGCCAGCAGCTTGGGACTAGCGGGAGGACCGAACACCGGGGAGCTGTTTTTT. This encodes CPASSLGLAGGPNTGELFF.